A single sample is the source of the 22 T cell receptor beta chains below, sequenced in a study of beta chain features in type 1 diabetes. Every bit of the isolated RNA underwent reverse transcription, so sequencing read expressed TCRB transcripts. Profiled with immunoSEQ multiplex PCR; TCRdb holds only in-frame clones, not every one. The sample has approximately 140,000 clones; 6.9% are singletons. The source material was central memory CD4+ T cells from blood. The receptors here all came from a woman aged 25 to 39 in good health.

The chain is built from TRBV30 and TRBJ2-3, with 7 bases aligning to TRBD1. This CDR3 has 14 residues. The trim removed 0 bases at V and 4 bases at J, leaving 4 bases unmatched. Per the germline V gene, CDR1 is GTSNPN and CDR2 is SVGIG (reference sequence). The CDR3, as DNA: TGTGCCTGGAGTGTCGAAGGGGGCTCAGATACGCAGTATTTT. This translates into CAWSVEGGSDTQYF.

The V gene is TRBV5-4, the J gene TRBJ2-1; a possible D gene is TRBD2 (6 bases). Germline-derived CDR1 and CDR2 are SGHNT and YYREEE (reference sequence). V lost 0 bases, J lost 0 bases, and 7 bases lay in between. This CDR3 contains 15 residues. CDR3 in DNA: TGTGCCAGCAGCTTGGACGGGAGCTCCTACAATGAGCAGTTCTTC. Amino acid sequence: CASSLDGSSYNEQFF.

The chain joins TRBV7-9 to TRBJ2-3; TRBD1 agrees at 7 bases. Per the germline V gene, CDR1 is SEHNR and CDR2 is FQNEAQ (reference sequence). The junction had 13 bases not matched to a gene; V was cut back by 1 base and J by 6 bases. The CDR3 length is 17 residues. CDR3 sequence (DNA): TGTGCCAGCAGCTTAGATGGGACAGTGGATGTGGGGGATACGCAGTATTTT. Translation: CASSLDGTVDVGDTQYF.

This clone has a count of ten or more. The chain employs TRBV29-1 and TRBJ1-1, with D possibly TRBD1 on 5 matching bases. The CDR3 is 10 residues long. The germline V gene encodes CDR1 SQVTM and CDR2 ANQGSEA. V gave up 7 bases and J gave up 8 bases, with 11 bases separating them. The CDR3 region has the DNA TGCAGCGGAGGGGACTTGGAAGCTTTCTTT. Protein product: CSGGDLEAFF.

The V gene is TRBV5-1, the J gene TRBJ2-2, with 10 bases that match TRBD2. The CDR3 covers 16 residues. Germline V gene data show CDR1 as SGHRS and CDR2 as YFSETQ. J was trimmed by 4 bases and V by 7 bases; bases with no gene match: 10. The CDR3 DNA follows: TGCGCCAGCCATGTCCTAGCGGGAGCCGGCACCGGGGAGCTGTTTTTT. Translating it yields CASHVLAGAGTGELFF.

The chain combines TRBV28 with TRBJ2-7; 8 nucleotides align to TRBD1. There are 16 residues in the CDR3. V lost 6 bases and J lost 2; bases outside the gene matches: 12. Germline CDR1 is MDHEN and CDR2 is SYDVKM. This CDR3 is CASRAGGGGSPYEQYF. The CDR3 DNA follows: TGTGCCAGCAGGGCAGGGGGCGGAGGGAGCCCCTACGAGCAGTACTTC.

This clone was seen a handful of times. The chain is built from TRBV29-1 and TRBJ2-1; 9 bases match TRBD2. The CDR3 consists of 14 residues. The V gene end was trimmed by 3 bases and the J gene end by 7 bases; junction bases not matched to a gene: 7. The germline gives CDR1 SQVTM, CDR2 ANQGSEA. The CDR3 DNA reads TGCAGCGTTGACGGGGGACTAGCATCGAATGAGCAGTTCTTC. Translating gives CSVDGGLASNEQFF.

This clone was observed a few times. This sequence joins TRBV29-1 and TRBJ1-2, with D perhaps TRBD1 (6 bases). V was clipped by 7 bases and J by 2 bases, with 11 bases between them. Germline CDR1 and CDR2: SQVTM and ANQGSEA. CDR3 length: 12 amino acids. DNA of the CDR3: TGCAGCGGTAACACAGGGAACTATGGCTACACCTTC. Translation: CSGNTGNYGYTF.

This clone was seen more than once but under ten times. The chain couples TRBV9 to TRBJ2-7; 7 positions match TRBD2. The trim removed 0 bases at V and 4 bases at J, leaving 4 bases unmatched. The CDR3 contains 14 residues. Per the germline V gene, CDR1 is SGDLS and CDR2 is YYNGEE. The CDR3 sequence is CASSVAGAGYEQYF. CDR3 in DNA: TGTGCCAGCAGCGTAGCGGGAGCGGGGTACGAGCAGTACTTC.

V usage is TRBV29-1 and J usage is TRBJ2-3; 8 bases are a match to TRBD1. The junction had 9 bases not matched to a gene; V was cut back by 6 bases and J by 4 bases. The germline gives CDR1 SQVTM, CDR2 ANQGSEA. The CDR3 totals 14 residues. CDR3 amino acids: CSVPGQARPDTQYF. Written as DNA, the CDR3 is TGCAGCGTCCCGGGACAGGCAAGGCCAGATACGCAGTATTTT.

This clone has a handful of counts. This chain links TRBV2 with TRBJ1-1; D is possibly TRBD1 (6 bases). Germline V lookup: CDR1 SNHLY, CDR2 FYNNEI. V was cut by 6 bases and J by 3 bases, with 11 bases left in between. The CDR3 sequence is 13 residues long. This CDR3 is CASRYRADTEAFF. The CDR3 DNA sequence: TGTGCCAGCAGGTACAGGGCGGACACTGAAGCTTTCTTT.

This clone was seen only a few times. This rearrangement joins TRBV4-3 to TRBJ2-1; 13 bases agree with TRBD2. The CDR3 totals 19 residues. V was clipped by 1 base and J by 0 bases; unmatched bases: 6. From germline, CDR1 is LGHNA and CDR2 YSLEER. Written as DNA, the CDR3 is TGCGCCAGCAGCCAAGGACTAGCGGGAGGCCGCAGCTCCTACAATGAGCAGTTCTTC. Protein sequence: CASSQGLAGGRSSYNEQFF.

The genes are TRBV7-2 and TRBJ2-7; no definite D call. The ends were cut back, 5 bases at V and 2 bases at J, with 7 bases in the middle. Germline CDR1 SGHTA, CDR2 FQGNSA. The CDR3 sequence is 12 residues long. The CDR3: CASSQSTYEQYF. CDR3 DNA sequence: TGTGCCAGCAGCCAATCAACCTACGAGCAGTACTTC.

Comment on this clone: Mismatch with germline at one junction end may stem from a read error. V is TRBV13 and J is TRBJ2-7; TRBD1 agrees at 10 bases. Per germline, CDR1 PRHDT and CDR2 FYEKMQ (reference sequence). The CDR3 runs 13 residues. CDR3 sequence (DNA): TGTGCCAGCAGCTTAGGGGAGACAGGGGGCGAGTCCTTC. Translated, it gives CASSLGETGGESF.

This clone has a handful of counts. The rearrangement joins TRBV29-1 to TRBJ2-5, with 9 positions matching TRBD1. The CDR3 is made up of 12 amino acids. The V and J ends lost 7 bases and 3 bases, in that order; junction bases with no gene match: 3. Germline loops: CDR1 SQVTM, CDR2 ANQGSEA. The CDR3 DNA reads TGCAGCGCTGGACAGGGGAAAGAGACCCAGTACTTC. Amino acids: CSAGQGKETQYF.

This clone was recorded a few times. CDR3 nucleotides: TGTGCCAGCACCCTCCGTGGGACAGGGGGTTACGAGCAGTACTTC. Translating it yields CASTLRGTGGYEQYF. The gene calls are TRBV28 and TRBJ2-7, with 11 bases aligning to TRBD1. Trimming removed 7 bases from V and 4 bases from J; junction bases left unmatched: 9. The CDR3 contains 15 residues. Germline CDR1 and CDR2: MDHEN and SYDVKM.

The table lists this clone with many counts. The chain joins TRBV30 to TRBJ2-6; the D is unclear. The V gene lost 8 bases and the J gene lost 0 bases, with 14 bases spanning the gap. This CDR3 contains 15 residues. Per the germline V gene, CDR1 is GTSNPN and CDR2 is SVGIG (reference sequence). The CDR3 sequence: CAGVATRSGANVLTF. CDR3 DNA sequence: TGTGCCGGAGTGGCTACCCGCTCTGGGGCCAACGTCCTGACTTTC. Together with reference TRBV30 and TRBJ2-6, the CDR3 gives the full variable domain: SQTIHQWPATLVQPVGSPLSLECTVEGTSNPNLYWYRQAAGRGLQLLFYSVGIGQISSEVPQNLSASRPQDRQFILSSKKLLLSDSGFYLCAGVATRSGANVLTFGAGSRLTVL.

This chain connects TRBV11-2 to TRBJ2-7, with a tentative D call TRBD1 (5 bases). The CDR3 spans 14 residues. V was clipped by 1 base and J by 2 bases, with 9 bases between them. From germline, CDR1 is SGHAT and CDR2 FQNNGV. In nucleotides, the CDR3 is TGTGCCAGCAGCTTAGGGCAGGGTCCCTACGAGCAGTACTTC. It codes for CASSLGQGPYEQYF.

At least ten counts were recorded for this clone. The chain joins TRBV7-9 to TRBJ2-1, with 7 bases fitting TRBD2. The CDR3 runs to 13 residues. CDR1 and CDR2 (germline): SEHNR, FQNEAQ (reference sequence). The ends lost 8 bases at V and 8 bases at J; junction bases unmatched: 9. The CDR3 sequence is CASPVAGMDEQFF. For the CDR3, the DNA is TGTGCCAGCCCAGTAGCGGGTATGGATGAGCAGTTCTTC.

J is TRBJ2-2 and V is TRBV23-1; 16 bases agree with TRBD2. Being an ORF, TRBV23-1 has a function that is uncertain. The V and J ends lost 2 bases and 4 bases, in that order; junction bases with no gene match: 1. This CDR3 has 17 amino acids. CDR3 DNA: TGCGCCAGCAGTCAAGGGACTAGCGGGAGGGCCACCGGGGAGCTGTTTTTT. As protein: CASSQGTSGRATGELFF.

The table lists this clone with a few counts. The CDR3 DNA is TGTGCCAGCAGGACACTACAGGGGTCGCAAGAGACCCAGTACTTC. Its protein product is CASRTLQGSQETQYF. This chain uses TRBV11-2 with TRBJ2-5; 7 positions match TRBD1. The germline V gene encodes CDR1 SGHAT and CDR2 FQNNGV. The CDR3 is made up of 15 amino acids. V lost 6 bases and J lost 2; bases outside the gene matches: 9.

This clone appeared many times. The V and J genes are TRBV19 and TRBJ1-5, with D possibly matching TRBD1 (5 bases). The CDR3 contains 14 residues. The V and J ends lost 6 bases and 0 bases respectively, with 9 bases between them. The V gene's germline CDR1 is LNHDA and CDR2 SQIVND (reference sequence). The CDR3 DNA reads as TGTGCCAGTAGCAGGGTGGATAGCAATCAGCCCCAGCATTTT. Amino acid sequence: CASSRVDSNQPQHF.